This T cell receptor beta chain was sequenced for a study of identical twins. Template switching created a universal primer site, and the cDNA included unique molecular identifiers. In TCRdb, the 5' RACE reads were re-called with MiXCR into one record per CDR3 protein. This sample has fewer than 250,000 distinct CDR3 sequences, with around 10% found just once. The CDR3 has 14 amino acids. Germline-derived CDR1 and CDR2 are SEHNR and FQNEAQ (reference sequence). Deletions cut 1 base from V and 8 bases from J, with 9 bases between. This clonotype was seen only a few times. Among all donors, each was a healthy Caucasian.

This receptor was taken from a woman aged 18-35 years in good health. The sequencing input was memory (CD45RO+) T cells sorted from blood. The chain joins TRBV7-9 to TRBJ1-6; D remains ambiguous. The CDR3 reads CASSLEYEDSPLHF. CDR3 coding DNA: TGTGCCAGCAGCTTAGAATACGAAGATTCACCCCTCCACTTT.